These 28 T cell receptor beta chains came from one sample sequenced in a study of T cell responses to AZD1222 COVID-19 vaccine. Only in-frame clones appear in the TCRdb table, and some are missing; sequencing was by immunoSEQ multiplex PCR. The table lists tens of thousands of clones, around nine tenths of them singletons, with less than 8.5% in the top ten. The sample consisted of peripheral blood, taken 28 days after the second AZD1222 dose. These receptor sequences come from an adult who received the AZD1222 COVID-19 vaccine.

The V call is TRBV6-6, the J call TRBJ2-7; possible D gene TRBD1, 6 bases. V lost 5 bases, J lost 3 bases, and 26 bases lay in between. Germline CDR1 reads MNHNY; CDR2 reads SVGAGI (reference sequence). CDR3 length equals 18 residues. The CDR3 loop reads CASSPPQGTGNEDYEQYF. In DNA form, the CDR3 reads TGTGCCAGCAGTCCGCCACAGGGCACAGGGAATGAAGACTACGAGCAGTACTTC.

This chain connects TRBV11-3 to TRBJ2-7, with 7 bases aligning to TRBD1. From germline, CDR1 is SGHNT and CDR2 YENEEA. The V segment lost 4 bases and the J segment 3 bases; nucleotides outside the gene matches: 6. The length of the CDR3 is 14 residues. The CDR3 spells CASSSGTGDYEQYF. The CDR3 nucleotides read TGTGCCAGCAGCTCCGGTACAGGGGACTACGAGCAGTACTTC.

CDR3 loop: CASSEQGSSHSNQPQHF. Written as DNA, the CDR3 is TGTGCCAGCAGTGAACAGGGGAGTAGCCATAGCAATCAGCCCCAGCATTTT. The gene calls are TRBV25-1 and TRBJ1-5; TRBD1 might be the D (6 bases). V was trimmed by 2 bases and J by 0 bases, leaving 14 bases between them. CDR3 length equals 17 residues. Per the germline V gene, CDR1 is MGHDK and CDR2 is SYGVNS.

The V and J genes are TRBV11-2 and TRBJ2-1, with D unclear. Trimming took off 1 base at V and 4 bases at J, with 11 bases between the two ends. The CDR3 is made up of 15 amino acids. From germline, CDR1 is SGHAT and CDR2 FQNNGV. The CDR3 region is CASSLVVEGYNEQFF. In DNA form, the CDR3 reads TGTGCCAGCAGCTTAGTGGTGGAAGGATACAATGAGCAGTTCTTC. The entire variable domain, with the rest obtained from reference TRBV11-2 and TRBJ2-1, is as follows: EAGVAQSPRYKIIEKRQSVAFWCNPISGHATLYWYQQILGQGPKLLIQFQNNGVVDDSQLPKDRFSAERLKGVDSTLKIQPAKLEDSAVYLCASSLVVEGYNEQFFGPGTRLTVL.

This chain connects TRBV2 to TRBJ1-6; TRBD1 matches at 9 bases. V dropped 3 bases and J dropped 7; count of bases not matched to a gene: 4. This CDR3 contains 15 residues. Germline V gene sequence: CDR1 SNHLY, CDR2 FYNNEI. CDR3 coding DNA: TGTGCCAGCAGTGAGAGACAGGGGGTGAATTCACCCCTCCACTTT. Protein sequence: CASSERQGVNSPLHF.

This sequence joins TRBV6-5 and TRBJ2-1; D might be TRBD1 (5 bases). The V gene lost 10 bases and the J gene lost 8 bases, with 21 bases spanning the gap. Germline CDR1 and CDR2: MNHEY and SVGAGI. This CDR3 is 14 amino acids long. Here the CDR3 DNA reads TGTGCCACGCATAGGAAAGAGTGGGGCCATGAGCAGTTCTTC. Translated: CATHRKEWGHEQFF.

The rearrangement uses TRBV15 and TRBJ2-5, with TRBD2 matching over 11 bases. The ends lost 0 bases at V and 6 bases at J; junction bases unmatched: 6. The CDR3 spans 16 residues. Germline V gene lookup returns CDR1 LNHNV and CDR2 YYDKDF (reference sequence). CDR3 nucleotides: TGTGCCACCAGCAGAGATTCGGGACTAGCGGTGAAGACCCAGTACTTC. This gives the protein CATSRDSGLAVKTQYF.

The chain combines TRBV20-1 with TRBJ1-6, with a possible D match to TRBD1 (6 bases). Germline-derived CDR1 and CDR2 are DFQATT and SNEGSKA (reference sequence). Trimming took 3 bases from V and 8 from J, leaving 14 bases between them. This CDR3 spans 14 amino acids. The CDR3 is CSASFGGEDSPLHF. The CDR3 region has the DNA TGCAGTGCTAGTTTTGGGGGCGAAGATTCACCCCTCCACTTT.

The rearrangement uses TRBV9 and TRBJ2-7; 12 nucleotides match TRBD2. The CDR3 extends over 18 amino acids. V was clipped by 0 bases and J by 6 bases; unmatched bases: 13. CDR1 is SGDLS, CDR2 YYNGEE, per germline. The CDR3 is CASSVGIPTSGSRREQYF. CDR3 nucleotides: TGTGCCAGCAGCGTAGGGATCCCGACTAGCGGGAGTAGGCGCGAGCAGTACTTC.

The chain employs TRBV4-2 and TRBJ1-1; the D gene is possibly TRBD1 (5 bases). Per germline, CDR1 LGHNA and CDR2 YNFKEQ. The CDR3 loop spans 14 amino acids. With 5 bases removed from V and 3 bases from J, the gap between germline ends came to 13 bases. The CDR3 loop is CASSSQRGDTEAFF. CDR3 DNA: TGTGCCAGCAGCTCCCAGCGAGGGGACACTGAAGCTTTCTTT.

The chain carries TRBV3-1 (or the pseudogene TRBV3-2) and TRBJ2-7; tentative D call: TRBD1 (6 bases). V dropped 2 bases and J dropped 4 bases, with 15 bases sitting between them. The CDR3 consists of 15 residues. The germline V gene encodes CDR1 LGHDT and CDR2 YNNKEL (reference sequence). As DNA, the CDR3 is TGTGCCAGCAGCCAACGCAGGGGCATTATATACGAGCAGTACTTC. Encoded protein: CASSQRRGIIYEQYF.

This clone showed up just a few times. V is TRBV5-1 and J is TRBJ2-3, with TRBD2 matching over 7 bases. CDR3 length: 17 amino acids. V gave up 4 bases and J gave up 5 bases; unmatched junction bases: 16. Germline lookup yields CDR1 SGHRS and CDR2 YFSETQ. CDR3 in amino acids: CASSTGDYPGAGDTQYF. The CDR3 DNA sequence: TGCGCCAGCAGCACCGGGGACTACCCCGGAGCGGGAGATACGCAGTATTTT.

V is TRBV7-9 and J is TRBJ1-2; no definite D call. The CDR3 consists of 15 residues. The germline V gene has CDR1 SEHNR and CDR2 FQNEAQ (reference sequence). V gave up 1 base and J gave up 0 bases, with 9 bases separating them. This CDR3 is CASSLVGSSNYGYTF. CDR3 sequence (DNA): TGTGCCAGCAGCTTAGTCGGTTCCTCTAACTATGGCTACACCTTC.

The chain recombines TRBV27 with TRBJ2-2, with 11 bases that match TRBD2. V was pared by 5 bases and J by 1 base, with 9 bases of the junction left unmatched. Germline CDR1 and CDR2: MNHEY and SMNVEV (reference sequence). The CDR3 has 18 amino acids. CDR3 in DNA: TGTGCCAGCAGTCCTCCCCGGGGACTAGCGGAGAACACCGGGGAGCTGTTTTTT. Amino acid sequence: CASSPPRGLAENTGELFF.

This rearrangement joins TRBV19 to TRBJ1-4; D possibly corresponds to TRBD1 (5 bases). This CDR3 region has 15 residues. V gave up 0 bases and J gave up 8 bases, with 13 bases separating them. The germline gives CDR1 LNHDA, CDR2 SQIVND (reference sequence). This CDR3 reads CASSIDGGVNEKLFF. The CDR3 nucleotides are TGTGCCAGTAGTATAGATGGAGGGGTAAACGAAAAACTGTTTTTT.

This clone has just one count. The rearrangement uses TRBV27 and TRBJ2-3, with 10 nucleotides matching TRBD2. Germline V CDR1 and CDR2: MNHEY, SMNVEV (reference sequence). Trimming at V came to 5 bases and at J to 0 bases, leaving 5 bases not matched to a gene. CDR3 size: 16 residues. The DNA for the CDR3 is TGTGCCAGCAGTCCCACGACTAGCGGGAGCACAGATACGCAGTATTTT. Translated: CASSPTTSGSTDTQYF.

The J gene is TRBJ1-4, the V gene TRBV2; no clear D gene. This CDR3 is 13 amino acids long. The V gene lost 6 bases and the J gene lost 7 bases, with 12 bases spanning the gap. Germline V CDR1 and CDR2: SNHLY, FYNNEI. The CDR3 here is CASRGLEGEKLFF. CDR3 DNA sequence: TGTGCCAGCAGAGGGTTAGAGGGTGAAAAACTGTTTTTT.

This clone appeared once. The chain combines TRBV18 with TRBJ2-7, with D tentatively TRBD2 (5 bases). In germline, CDR1 is KGHSH, CDR2 LQKENI. Trimming cost V 1 base and J 6 bases, with 13 bases left between them. This CDR3 contains 14 residues. CDR3 coding DNA: TGTGCCAGCTCACCACGGCAGTACCTAGCCGAGCAGTACTTC. It encodes CASSPRQYLAEQYF. Looking up the rest from reference TRBV18 and TRBJ2-7 gives the full variable domain: NAGVMQNPRHLVRRRGQEARLRCSPMKGHSHVYWYRQLPEEGLKFMVYLQKENIIDESGMPKERFSAEFPKEGPSILRIQQVVRGDSAAYFCASSPRQYLAEQYFGPGTRLTVT.

The rearrangement joins TRBV6-4 to TRBJ2-6; a possible D gene is TRBD2 (6 bases). This CDR3 spans 16 amino acids. Germline V gives CDR1 MRHNA, CDR2 SNTAGT. The V end lost 4 bases, the J end lost 4 bases, and 14 bases lay between the germline ends. In DNA, the CDR3 is TGTGCCAGCAGTGCCCTTGGAGGGGACGGGGCCAACGTCCTGACTTTC. As protein: CASSALGGDGANVLTF.

The chain uses TRBV28 and TRBJ1-4, with TRBD1 matching over 9 bases. The CDR3 consists of 15 residues. CDR1 is MDHEN, CDR2 SYDVKM, per germline. V dropped 4 bases and J dropped 5; count of bases not matched to a gene: 5. The CDR3 region has the DNA TGTGCCAGCAGTTCGTCCGGGACAGGGAATGAAAAACTGTTTTTT. Protein product: CASSSSGTGNEKLFF.

The chain carries TRBV15 and TRBJ1-1; D gene uncertain. The V end was cut by 8 bases, the J end by 5 bases, with 21 bases between. CDR1 and CDR2 from the germline V gene are LNHNV and YYDKDF (reference sequence). The CDR3 sequence is 15 residues long. The CDR3 loop is CATGDGRRLRTEAFF. The DNA of the CDR3 is TGTGCCACCGGCGATGGAAGGCGCTTGAGGACTGAAGCTTTCTTT.

The rearrangement joins TRBV10-1 to TRBJ2-1; maybe TRBD1 (5 bases). The CDR3 is 13 residues long. The ends were cut back, 6 bases at V and 0 bases at J, with 6 bases in the middle. Germline-derived CDR1 and CDR2 are WNHNN and SYGVQD (reference sequence). The CDR3: CASRDNSYNEQFF. Written as DNA, the CDR3 is TGCGCCAGCAGGGACAACTCCTACAATGAGCAGTTCTTC.

The chain recombines TRBV14 with TRBJ1-1; D might be TRBD1 (5 bases). CDR1 and CDR2 (germline): SGHDN, FVKESK. V was cut by 5 bases and J by 4 bases, with 14 bases left in between. The CDR3 loop spans 14 amino acids. The CDR3 sequence is CASSIRRVGTEAFF. In DNA form, the CDR3 reads TGTGCCAGCAGCATTCGCAGGGTCGGCACTGAAGCTTTCTTT. Full variable domain (remainder filled in from reference TRBV14 and TRBJ1-1): EAGVTQFPSHSVIEKGQTVTLRCDPISGHDNLYWYRRVMGKEIKFLLHFVKESKQDESGMPNNRFLAERTGGTYSTLKVQPAELEDSGVYFCASSIRRVGTEAFFGQGTRLTVV.

V gene TRBV6-5 combines with J gene TRBJ2-7, with 11 bases that match TRBD2. The V and J ends lost 0 bases and 3 bases, in that order; junction bases with no gene match: 4. There are 16 residues in the CDR3. Germline CDR1 and CDR2: MNHEY and SVGAGI. Here the CDR3 reads CASSYSLAGGHYEQYF. The CDR3 region has the DNA TGTGCCAGCAGTTACTCCTTAGCGGGAGGGCACTACGAGCAGTACTTC.

The CDR3 DNA reads TGTGCCAGCAACCCTACAGGGGTGAAGAACGAGCAGTACTTC. This encodes CASNPTGVKNEQYF. This chain uses TRBV7-9 with TRBJ2-7; 7 bases are shared with TRBD1. V trimming: 7 bases; J trimming: 5 bases; junction bases outside the gene matches: 11. Germline CDR1 reads SEHNR; CDR2 reads FQNEAQ (reference sequence). This CDR3 spans 14 amino acids.

The V call is TRBV3-1 (or the pseudogene TRBV3-2), the J call TRBJ1-2, with D tentatively TRBD1 (5 bases). The CDR3 extends over 15 amino acids. The V end was cut by 0 bases, the J end by 6 bases, with 14 bases between. Germline V gene lookup returns CDR1 LGHDT and CDR2 YNNKEL (reference sequence). CDR3 region: CASSQDPQGVDGYTF. DNA of the CDR3: TGTGCCAGCAGCCAAGATCCCCAGGGTGTGGATGGCTACACCTTC.

The chain employs TRBV29-1 and TRBJ1-1; unclear D gene. Trimming pared 4 bases from V and 7 bases from J, leaving 4 bases between. CDR3 length: 9 residues. Germline V CDR1 and CDR2: SQVTM, ANQGSEA. CDR3 protein: CSVGGEAFF. CDR3 DNA sequence: TGCAGCGTTGGCGGTGAAGCTTTCTTT.

The V call is TRBV6-5, the J call TRBJ1-3; tentative D call: TRBD1 (5 bases). Looked up from germline, CDR1 is MNHEY and CDR2 is SVGAGI. The CDR3 extends over 14 amino acids. V was clipped by 5 bases and J by 0 bases, with 8 bases between them. The CDR3 here is CASSRGPSGNTIYF. The CDR3 bases are TGTGCCAGCAGTAGGGGCCCCTCTGGAAACACCATATATTTT.